The 23 T cell receptor beta chains given below trace back to one sample, sequenced in a study of breast tumors, draining lymph nodes, adjacent tissues. TCRdb ran MiXCR on the multiplex PCR reads and lists one entry per CDR3 protein. The data show approximately 250,000 distinct CDR3 sequences, with less than 35% seen just once and about 3.9% held by the top ten. Breast cancer patients provided tissue from their axillary draining lymph nodes. Sequences were obtained from axillary lymph node tissue. The receptors were gathered from a female donor with breast cancer. Some clones in this sample may be carry-over from other donors' samples.

This clonotype was observed many times. In DNA, the CDR3 is TGTGCCAGCAGCTCGACGTCCGGGGGTAATAATTCACCCCTCCACTTT. It encodes CASSSTSGGNNSPLHF. The gene calls are TRBV12-3 or TRBV12-4 and TRBJ1-6, with D maybe TRBD1 (5 bases). Trimming pared 6 bases from V and 5 bases from J, leaving 17 bases between. This CDR3 is 16 amino acids long.

This clonotype was observed many times. CDR3 residues: CSVLDSFYSYEQYF. Written as DNA, the CDR3 is TGCAGCGTCTTGGACAGTTTTTACTCCTACGAGCAGTACTTC. The chain links TRBV29-1 to TRBJ2-7; a weak D match, TRBD1 (6 bases). V lost 6 bases to trimming and J lost 0 bases, with 15 bases between them. This CDR3 contains 14 residues. Germline loops: CDR1 SQVTM, CDR2 ANQGSEA.

This clonotype was seen many times. The CDR3 sequence is CASRTGTSYEQYF. CDR3 bases: TGTGCCAGCCGGACAGGGACCTCCTACGAGCAGTACTTC. The chain joins TRBV18 to TRBJ2-7; 8 bases fit TRBD1. CDR3 size: 13 residues. With V trimmed by 8 bases and J by 0 bases, 3 bases remained unmatched. Germline CDR1 KGHSH, CDR2 LQKENI.

This clonotype was counted ten times or more. V is TRBV18 and J is TRBJ2-5, with D tentatively TRBD1 or TRBD2 (5 bases each). Germline values: CDR1 KGHSH, CDR2 LQKENI. V lost 3 bases to trimming and J lost 2 bases, with 13 bases between them. The CDR3 contains 15 residues. This CDR3 is CASSPFGTKQETQYF. Here the CDR3 DNA reads TGTGCCAGCTCACCCTTTGGGACGAAGCAAGAGACCCAGTACTTC.

The rearrangement joins TRBV18 to TRBJ2-3, with 7 bases identical to TRBD2. The length of the CDR3 is 17 residues. V was clipped by 6 bases and J by 0 bases; unmatched bases: 12. The V gene's germline CDR1 is KGHSH and CDR2 LQKENI. As DNA, the CDR3 is TGTGCCAGCTCCCCGTCGGGGGGACCCGCTAGCACAGATACGCAGTATTTT. Its protein is CASSPSGGPASTDTQYF.

This clonotype was observed at least ten times. This chain joins TRBV7-2 and TRBJ2-1; TRBD2 might be the D (5 bases). The CDR3 consists of 16 residues. Germline lookup yields CDR1 SGHTA and CDR2 FQGNSA. Trimming cost V 5 bases and J 0 bases, with 14 bases left between them. The CDR3, as DNA: TGTGCCAGCAGCATACGGACGGGGAACTCCTACAATGAGCAGTTCTTC. It encodes CASSIRTGNSYNEQFF.

Of note for this clonotype: It may be a read error: a sequence one base away is much more abundant. The gene calls are TRBV6-6 and TRBJ1-3, with D unresolved. V lost 7 bases and J lost 1, with 11 bases in between. CDR1 is MNHNY and CDR2 is SVGAGI in the germline V gene (reference sequence). CDR3 length: 14 residues. The CDR3 is CASTPVGSGNTIYF. In DNA, the CDR3 is TGTGCCAGCACCCCTGTAGGTTCTGGAAACACCATATATTTT.

This clonotype was detected only a few times. CDR3 bases: TGTGCCAGCAGTGCCCCGGGACTAGCGCAGTTCTTC. Translation: CASSAPGLAQFF. The chain links TRBV6-5 to TRBJ2-1, with 9 bases matching TRBD2. Germline lookup yields CDR1 MNHEY and CDR2 SVGAGI. Trimming removed 5 bases from V and 12 bases from J; junction bases left unmatched: 5. This CDR3 comprises 12 residues.

Concerning this clonotype itself: A much bigger clone sits one base away, suggesting this may be a read error. The V call is TRBV6-6, the J call TRBJ1-6; no definite D call. Deletions cut 8 bases from V and 7 bases from J, with 6 bases between. The CDR3 contains 11 residues. Germline V gene lookup returns CDR1 MNHNY and CDR2 SVGAGI (reference sequence). This CDR3 reads CASGENSPLHF. CDR3 nucleotide sequence: TGTGCCAGCGGCGAGAATTCACCCCTCCACTTT.

This clonotype has a count of ten or more. This rearrangement joins TRBV6-1 to TRBJ2-5; D is ambiguous. V shed 3 bases and J shed 4 bases, with 9 bases lying between them. The germline gives CDR1 MNHNS, CDR2 SASEGT. The CDR3 covers 13 residues. CDR3 loop: CASSDERRETQYF. CDR3 nucleotides: TGTGCCAGCAGTGACGAAAGGAGAGAGACCCAGTACTTC.

The chain employs TRBV5-1 and TRBJ2-1, with TRBD2 matching 9 bases. Germline V lookup: CDR1 SGHRS, CDR2 YFSETQ. The trim removed 3 bases at V and 0 bases at J, leaving 4 bases unmatched. This CDR3 comprises 16 residues. Here the CDR3 reads CASSSATSGSYNEQFF. CDR3 in DNA: TGCGCCAGCAGCTCGGCGACTAGCGGCTCCTACAATGAGCAGTTCTTC.

For this clonotype: Because the CDR3 is missing its conserved closing phenylalanine or tryptophan, this is likely a read error. The chain employs TRBV20-1 and TRBJ1-6; D may be TRBD1 (6 bases). Trimming took 6 bases from V and 6 from J, leaving 18 bases between them. This CDR3 has 15 residues. CDR1 and CDR2 (germline): DFQATT, SNEGSKA (reference sequence). Here the CDR3 reads CSARGTRGCNSPLHL. Written as DNA, the CDR3 is TGCAGTGCGAGGGGGACACGGGGTTGTAATTCACCCCTCCACCTT.

This clonotype has at least ten counts. The chain is built from TRBV9 and TRBJ2-5, with D perhaps TRBD2 (5 bases). The length of the CDR3 is 12 residues. V lost 0 bases and J 5 bases, leaving 5 bases between the germline ends. The germline gives CDR1 SGDLS, CDR2 YYNGEE. The CDR3 bases are TGTGCCAGCAGCGTAGCGGGGGAGACCCAGTACTTC. Translated, it gives CASSVAGETQYF.

This clonotype has at least ten counts. V usage is TRBV20-1 and J usage is TRBJ1-2; maybe TRBD1 (6 bases). The CDR3 is 12 amino acids. V was trimmed by 6 bases and J by 6 bases, leaving 14 bases between them. Germline assignment: CDR1 DFQATT and CDR2 SNEGSKA (reference sequence). The CDR3 here is CSARTAGDGYTF. The CDR3 nucleotides are TGCAGTGCCAGAACCGCAGGGGATGGCTACACCTTC.

The rearrangement uses TRBV5-1 and TRBJ2-5; perhaps TRBD2 as D (6 bases). Germline CDR1 and CDR2: SGHRS and YFSETQ. V lost 3 bases and J 3 bases, leaving 6 bases between the germline ends. This CDR3 is 12 amino acids long. Here the CDR3 reads CASSWGEETQYF. The DNA for the CDR3 is TGCGCCAGCAGCTGGGGGGAAGAGACCCAGTACTTC.

The chain is built from TRBV6-6 and TRBJ1-5, with 7 bases aligning to TRBD1. J lost 3 bases, V lost 5 bases, and 7 bases had no gene match. The CDR3 covers 15 residues. Per germline, CDR1 MNHNY and CDR2 SVGAGI (reference sequence). The CDR3 nucleotides read TGTGCCAGCAGTCATAGACAGGGCGTCAATCAGCCCCAGCATTTT. Its translation is CASSHRQGVNQPQHF.

The V gene is TRBV2, the J gene TRBJ2-5, with 11 positions matching TRBD2. Germline loops: CDR1 SNHLY, CDR2 FYNNEI. Trimming cost V 6 bases and J 5 bases; bases outside gene matches: 11. The CDR3 covers 16 residues. CDR3 sequence: CASSLTSGALGETQYF. DNA of the CDR3: TGTGCCAGCAGCCTGACTAGCGGGGCCTTAGGGGAGACCCAGTACTTC. The whole variable domain, filled in from reference TRBV2 and TRBJ2-5, reads EPEVTQTPSHQVTQMGQEVILRCVPISNHLYFYWYRQILGQKVEFLVSFYNNEISEKSEIFDDQFSVERPDGSNFTLKIRSTKLEDSAMYFCASSLTSGALGETQYFGPGTRLLVL.

The chain recombines TRBV19 with TRBJ2-5, with a tentative D call TRBD1 (6 bases). The germline CDR1 and CDR2 sequences are LNHDA and SQIVND (reference sequence). V lost 1 base, J lost 5 bases, and 20 bases lay in between. CDR3 length: 17 amino acids. The CDR3 bases are TGTGCCAGTAGTATAGCTGGGGGCTTGGCGACCGGGGAGACCCAGTACTTC. Protein sequence: CASSIAGGLATGETQYF.

This clonotype has at least ten counts. The rearrangement uses TRBV20-1 and TRBJ2-1, with D unclear. Trimming stripped 5 bases from V and 9 bases from J, with 14 bases between. CDR3 length equals 12 residues. Per germline, CDR1 DFQATT and CDR2 SNEGSKA (reference sequence). This CDR3 is CSAEPGTGEQFF. The DNA for the CDR3 is TGCAGTGCTGAACCTGGAACGGGTGAGCAGTTCTTC.

This clonotype was recorded many times. CDR3 DNA sequence: TGTGCCAGTAGTAGGGACAGCCATAGCAATCAGCCCCAGCATTTT. This translates into CASSRDSHSNQPQHF. The chain employs TRBV19 and TRBJ1-5; TRBD1 aligns across 7 bases. The CDR3 spans 15 residues. CDR1 LNHDA and CDR2 SQIVND come from the germline V gene (reference sequence). Trimming removed 4 bases from V and 0 bases from J; junction bases left unmatched: 3. The variable domain in full, with the rest retrieved from reference TRBV19 and TRBJ1-5, is DGGITQSPKYLFRKEGQNVTLSCEQNLNHDAMYWYRQDPGQGLRLIYYSQIVNDFQKGDIAEGYSVSREKKESFPLTVTSAQKNPTAFYLCASSRDSHSNQPQHFGDGTRLSIL.

Concerning this clonotype itself: A much larger clone is a single base away; this may be a read error. The CDR3 region has the DNA TGTGCCAGCAGTTACTCCCAGACTAGCAGGGAGGGAGAGACCCAGTACTTC. Translated, it gives CASSYSQTSREGETQYF. This rearrangement joins TRBV6-5 to TRBJ2-5; TRBD2 matches 7 bases. V trimming: 0 bases; J trimming: 4 bases; junction bases outside the gene matches: 11. This CDR3 region has 17 residues. Germline CDR1 is MNHEY and CDR2 is SVGAGI.

The table lists this clonotype with many counts. This sequence joins TRBV19 and TRBJ2-7; the match to TRBD2 covers 7 bases. Germline CDR1 and CDR2: LNHDA and SQIVND (reference sequence). J gave up 9 bases and V 3 bases, and 14 bases lay outside the gene matches. The CDR3 runs 15 residues. The CDR3 protein is CASSIGGSGGERQYF. DNA of the CDR3: TGTGCCAGTAGTATCGGGGGGAGTGGAGGTGAACGGCAGTACTTC.

The chain couples TRBV20-1 to TRBJ1-1; 10 nucleotides match TRBD1. Per the germline V gene, CDR1 is DFQATT and CDR2 is SNEGSKA (reference sequence). The CDR3 length is 15 residues. With 2 bases clipped from V and 9 bases from J, the junction kept 12 bases outside the gene matches. DNA of the CDR3: TGCAGTGCTAGACCCATGGGGACAGGGGTGGTTCAAGCTTTCTTT. This sequence encodes CSARPMGTGVVQAFF.